These 18 T cell receptor beta chains were sequenced from one sample in a study of blood T cell repertoires in COVID-19 (dated by TCRdb to the early 2020s). The library came from the immunoSEQ multiplex PCR assay. In its TCRdb copy, this immuneACCESS table keeps in-frame sequences only and misses some clones. Where compared with another copy, unresolved V genes explain less than half of these, and the others have no known cause. The sample records about 250,000 clones, over 75% of which are singletons. About 1.7% of the sample is held by the ten biggest clonotypes. The sequencing sample was made of PBMCs or T cells enriched from blood (not recorded which). These receptors were taken from a middle-aged man who had recovered from COVID-19.

V is TRBV27 and J is TRBJ2-1; 8 nucleotides line up with TRBD1. J was trimmed by 6 bases and V by 5 bases; bases with no gene match: 12. CDR1 and CDR2 (germline): MNHEY, SMNVEV (reference sequence). The CDR3 has 16 amino acids. For the CDR3, the DNA is TGTGCCAGCAGTCCCGCTGGGGCAGGGGGCTTCAATGAGCAGTTCTTC. Protein sequence: CASSPAGAGGFNEQFF.

The chain is built from TRBV30 and TRBJ1-2; tentative D call: TRBD1 (5 bases). Trimming shortened V by 1 base and J by 1 base, and 10 bases separated the two germline ends. The CDR3 runs to 14 residues. Germline V gives CDR1 GTSNPN, CDR2 SVGIG (reference sequence). The CDR3 here is CAWSEWGFNYGYTF. The CDR3 DNA follows: TGTGCCTGGAGTGAATGGGGCTTTAACTATGGCTACACCTTC.

This clone was detected only once. The chain carries TRBV5-5 and TRBJ1-4; 7 bases match TRBD1. The CDR3 has 16 residues. V lost 3 bases, J lost 4 bases, and 9 bases stayed unmatched. CDR1 is SGHKS and CDR2 is YYEKEE in the germline V gene (reference sequence). The CDR3 loop is CASSSFPGQHNEKLFF. As DNA, the CDR3 is TGTGCCAGCAGCTCATTTCCGGGACAGCATAATGAAAAACTGTTTTTT.

The J gene is TRBJ1-1, the V gene TRBV5-1, with D perhaps matching TRBD1 (6 bases). Germline CDR1 is SGHRS and CDR2 is YFSETQ. V was pared by 3 bases and J by 5 bases, with 14 bases between. CDR3 length equals 14 residues. In nucleotides, the CDR3 is TGCGCCAGCAGCTCTAGTCAGGGGTTTACTGAAGCTTTCTTT. This translates into CASSSSQGFTEAFF.

The V gene is TRBV28, the J gene TRBJ2-4, with D perhaps TRBD2 (6 bases). CDR3 size: 14 residues. V was shortened by 2 bases and J by 8 bases, with 13 bases between the two germline ends. The V gene's germline CDR1 is MDHEN and CDR2 SYDVKM. For the CDR3, the DNA is TGTGCCAGCAGTTTAGGAGGGAGAATGGACATTCAGTACTTC. It translates to CASSLGGRMDIQYF.

This chain connects TRBV6-4 to TRBJ1-6; 11 positions agree with TRBD1. The length of the CDR3 is 14 residues. The germline V gene encodes CDR1 MRHNA and CDR2 SNTAGT. V shed 3 bases, J shed 8 bases, and the junction held 0 bases outside the gene matches. The CDR3 region is CASSEGQGDSPLHF. CDR3 nucleotides: TGTGCCAGCAGTGAGGGACAGGGGGATTCACCCCTCCACTTT.

This chain links TRBV14 with TRBJ1-1; 8 nucleotides line up with TRBD1. V lost 6 bases to trimming and J lost 3 bases; unmatched junction nucleotides: 3. Germline V CDR1 and CDR2: SGHDN, FVKESK. CDR3 length equals 13 residues. CDR3 protein: CASRFRGHTEAFF. DNA for the CDR3: TGTGCCAGCAGGTTCAGGGGGCACACTGAAGCTTTCTTT.

This chain links TRBV5-1 with TRBJ2-5; D possibly corresponds to TRBD2 (6 bases). CDR3 length: 14 residues. The ends were cut back, 0 bases at V and 5 bases at J, with 11 bases in the middle. Germline V gives CDR1 SGHRS, CDR2 YFSETQ. The CDR3 bases are TGCGCCAGCAGCTTGGATCTCAGCGGGGAGACCCAGTACTTC. Protein product: CASSLDLSGETQYF.

V and J are TRBV28 and TRBJ1-1; 8 bases map to TRBD1. V was clipped by 2 bases and J by 4 bases; unmatched bases: 6. Germline CDR1 reads MDHEN; CDR2 reads SYDVKM. The CDR3 contains 15 residues. The CDR3 sequence: CASSLQGQDATEAFF. The CDR3 DNA reads TGTGCCAGCAGTTTACAGGGACAGGATGCCACTGAAGCTTTCTTT. The variable domain in full, with the rest retrieved from reference TRBV28 and TRBJ1-1, is DVKVTQSSRYLVKRTGEKVFLECVQDMDHENMFWYRQDPGLGLRLIYFSYDVKMKEKGDIPEGYSVSREKKERFSLILESASTNQTSMYLCASSLQGQDATEAFFGQGTRLTVV.

The rearrangement links TRBV4-3 to TRBJ2-1, with 7 bases identical to TRBD2. The CDR3 spans 15 residues. V dropped 0 bases and J dropped 3; count of bases not matched to a gene: 2. Germline V gives CDR1 LGHNA, CDR2 YSLEER. The CDR3 DNA follows: TGCGCCAGCAGCCAAGACCCTAGCGGCTACAATGAGCAGTTCTTC. It yields the protein CASSQDPSGYNEQFF.

The CDR3 region has the DNA TGTGCCAGCAGCGATACGGGGGGGAGTTACAATGAGCAGTTCTTC. It yields the protein CASSDTGGSYNEQFF. The rearrangement uses TRBV7-9 and TRBJ2-1; 8 bases line up with TRBD2. V trimming: 5 bases; J trimming: 4 bases; junction bases outside the gene matches: 7. Germline CDR1 and CDR2: SEHNR and FQNEAQ (reference sequence). CDR3 length: 15 residues.

The genes are TRBV29-1 and TRBJ1-2, with D unresolved. CDR1 SQVTM and CDR2 ANQGSEA come from the germline V gene. The CDR3 spans 14 residues. Trimming shortened V by 2 bases and J by 4 bases, and 14 bases separated the two germline ends. In DNA form, the CDR3 reads TGCAGCGTTGAAACTTATCGGGGAGGCTATGGCTACACCTTC. Translating it yields CSVETYRGGYGYTF.

The chain has TRBV28 and TRBJ1-5, with D unclear. Trimming pared 6 bases from V and 2 bases from J, leaving 17 bases between. From germline, CDR1 is MDHEN and CDR2 SYDVKM. The CDR3 is 16 residues long. The chain's CDR3 is CASSRGRYGGNQPQHF. CDR3 DNA sequence: TGTGCCAGCAGCCGCGGTAGGTACGGCGGCAATCAGCCCCAGCATTTT.

V is TRBV6-5 and J is TRBJ1-3; D possibly corresponds to TRBD1 (6 bases). The CDR3 length is 13 residues. Germline assignment: CDR1 MNHEY and CDR2 SVGAGI. The V end was cut by 8 bases, the J end by 2 bases, with 10 bases between. CDR3: CASRRGTGNTIYF. The CDR3 DNA sequence: TGTGCCAGCCGTAGGGGGACTGGAAACACCATATATTTT.

V and J are TRBV4-1 and TRBJ2-7, with 11 bases aligning to TRBD1. CDR3 length equals 18 residues. The germline gives CDR1 MGHRA, CDR2 YSYEKL. The ends lost 1 base at V and 6 bases at J; junction bases unmatched: 14. The CDR3 DNA reads TGCGCCAGCAGCCAAGCTTTTTCCGGACAGGGGGCCCCCGGCGAGCAGTACTTC. It encodes CASSQAFSGQGAPGEQYF.

The V gene is TRBV21-1, the J gene TRBJ2-4; the table's D gene call, TRBD1, was not cross checked with the DNA. TRBV21-1 is tagged as a pseudogene. The CDR3 extends over 18 amino acids. The CDR3 sequence is CASSKSTDTELAKNIQYF. DNA for the CDR3: TGTGCCAGCAGCAAATCCACGGACACGGAACTAGCCAAAAACATTCAGTACTTC.

The genes are TRBV3-1 (or the pseudogene TRBV3-2) and TRBJ1-3; D is unresolved. The V and J ends lost 4 bases and 0 bases respectively, with 10 bases between them. CDR3 length equals 15 residues. Germline values: CDR1 LGHDT, CDR2 YNNKEL (reference sequence). The CDR3 nucleotides read TGTGCCAGCAGCCGAGACGGGAACTCTGGAAACACCATATATTTT. Translating gives CASSRDGNSGNTIYF.

The genes are TRBV5-6 and TRBJ2-7; 12 nucleotides agree with TRBD1. CDR1 is SGHDT, CDR2 YYEEEE, per germline. The CDR3 length is 15 residues. V trimming: 5 bases; J trimming: 5 bases; junction bases outside the gene matches: 8. The CDR3, as DNA: TGTGCCAGCAGGCGGGGACAGGGGGCTGGGGACGAGCAGTACTTC. Protein: CASRRGQGAGDEQYF.